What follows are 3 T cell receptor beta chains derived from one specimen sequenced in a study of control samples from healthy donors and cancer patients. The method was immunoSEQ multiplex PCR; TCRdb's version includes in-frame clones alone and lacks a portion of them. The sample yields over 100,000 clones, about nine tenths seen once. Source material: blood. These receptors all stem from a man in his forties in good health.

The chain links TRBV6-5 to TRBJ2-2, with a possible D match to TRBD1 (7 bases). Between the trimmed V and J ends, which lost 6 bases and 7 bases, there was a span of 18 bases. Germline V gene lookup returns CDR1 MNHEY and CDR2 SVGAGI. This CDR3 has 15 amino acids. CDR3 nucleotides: TGTGCCAGCAGGGCAGGGGGGTATCGAAACGGGGAGCTGTTTTTT. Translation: CASRAGGYRNGELFF.

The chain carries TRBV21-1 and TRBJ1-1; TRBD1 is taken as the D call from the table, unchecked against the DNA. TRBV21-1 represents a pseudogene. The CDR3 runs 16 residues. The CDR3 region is CASSKVSGPLRTEAFF. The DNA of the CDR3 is TGTGCCAGCAGCAAAGTCTCAGGGCCCCTGAGGACTGAAGCTTTCTTT.

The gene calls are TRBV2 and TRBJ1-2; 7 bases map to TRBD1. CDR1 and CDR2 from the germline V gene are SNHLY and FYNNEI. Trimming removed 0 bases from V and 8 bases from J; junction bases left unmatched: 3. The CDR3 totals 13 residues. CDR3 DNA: TGTGCCAGCAGTGAAGCAGGGGGCGGGGGCTACACCTTC. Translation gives CASSEAGGGGYTF.